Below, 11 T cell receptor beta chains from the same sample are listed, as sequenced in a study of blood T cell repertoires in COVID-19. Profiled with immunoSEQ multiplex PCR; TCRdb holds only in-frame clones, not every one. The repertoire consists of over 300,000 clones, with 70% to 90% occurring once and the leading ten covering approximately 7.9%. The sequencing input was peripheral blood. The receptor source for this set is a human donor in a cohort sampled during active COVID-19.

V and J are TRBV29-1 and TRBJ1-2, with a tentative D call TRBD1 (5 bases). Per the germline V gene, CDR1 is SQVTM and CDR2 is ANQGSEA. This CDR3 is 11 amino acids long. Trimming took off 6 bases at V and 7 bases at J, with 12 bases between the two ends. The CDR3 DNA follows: TGCAGCGTCGGACACAGCTTTGGCTACACCTTC. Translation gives CSVGHSFGYTF.

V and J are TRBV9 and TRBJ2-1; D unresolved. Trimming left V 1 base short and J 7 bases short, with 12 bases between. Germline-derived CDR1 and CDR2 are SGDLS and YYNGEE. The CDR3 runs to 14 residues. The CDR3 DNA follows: TGTGCCAGCAGCGTATTGTCGGTTAATAATGAGCAGTTCTTC. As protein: CASSVLSVNNEQFF.

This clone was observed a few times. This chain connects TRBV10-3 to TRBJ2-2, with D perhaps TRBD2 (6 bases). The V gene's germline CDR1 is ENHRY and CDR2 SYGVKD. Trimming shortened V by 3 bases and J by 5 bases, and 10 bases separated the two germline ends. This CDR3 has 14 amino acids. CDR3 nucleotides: TGTGCCATCAGTGATATCGGGGGTACCGGGGAGCTGTTTTTT. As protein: CAISDIGGTGELFF.

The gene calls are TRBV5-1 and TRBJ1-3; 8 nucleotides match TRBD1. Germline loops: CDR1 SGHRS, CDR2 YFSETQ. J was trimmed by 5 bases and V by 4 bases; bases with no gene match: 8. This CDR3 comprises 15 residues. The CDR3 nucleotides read TGCGCCAGCAGCCCCCGATGGACAGGGAGAAACACCATATATTTT. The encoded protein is CASSPRWTGRNTIYF. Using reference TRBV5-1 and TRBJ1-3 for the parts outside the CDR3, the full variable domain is KAGVTQTPRYLIKTRGQQVTLSCSPISGHRSVSWYQQTPGQGLQFLFEYFSETQRNKGNFPGRFSGRQFSNSRSEMNVSTLELGDSALYLCASSPRWTGRNTIYFGEGSWLTVV.

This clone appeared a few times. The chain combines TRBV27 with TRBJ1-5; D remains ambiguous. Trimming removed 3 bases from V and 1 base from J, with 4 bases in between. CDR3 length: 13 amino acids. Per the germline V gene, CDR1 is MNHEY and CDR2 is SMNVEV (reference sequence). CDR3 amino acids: CASSLSSNQPQHF. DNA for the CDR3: TGTGCCAGCAGTTTGTCGAGCAATCAGCCCCAGCATTTT.

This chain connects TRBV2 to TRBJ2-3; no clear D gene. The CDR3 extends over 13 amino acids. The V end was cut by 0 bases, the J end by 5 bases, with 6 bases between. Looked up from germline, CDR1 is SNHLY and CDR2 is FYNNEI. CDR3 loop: CASSEALRDTQYF. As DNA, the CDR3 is TGTGCCAGCAGTGAAGCGCTTAGAGATACGCAGTATTTT.

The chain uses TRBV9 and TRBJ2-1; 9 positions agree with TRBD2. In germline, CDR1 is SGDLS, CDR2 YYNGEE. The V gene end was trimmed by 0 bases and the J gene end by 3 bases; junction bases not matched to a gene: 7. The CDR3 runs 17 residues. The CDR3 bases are TGTGCCAGCAGCGTAGCGAGCGGGGGGCCCTTCTACAATGAGCAGTTCTTC. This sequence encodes CASSVASGGPFYNEQFF.

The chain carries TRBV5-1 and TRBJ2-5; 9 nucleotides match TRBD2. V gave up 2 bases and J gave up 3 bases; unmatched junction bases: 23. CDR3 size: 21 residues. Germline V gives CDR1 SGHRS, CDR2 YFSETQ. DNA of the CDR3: TGCGCCAGCAGCTTTGGCTTTATCAAGCGGGGGGCGCCTCTAACCAAAGAGACCCAGTACTTC. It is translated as CASSFGFIKRGAPLTKETQYF. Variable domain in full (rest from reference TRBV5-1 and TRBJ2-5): KAGVTQTPRYLIKTRGQQVTLSCSPISGHRSVSWYQQTPGQGLQFLFEYFSETQRNKGNFPGRFSGRQFSNSRSEMNVSTLELGDSALYLCASSFGFIKRGAPLTKETQYFGPGTRLLVL.

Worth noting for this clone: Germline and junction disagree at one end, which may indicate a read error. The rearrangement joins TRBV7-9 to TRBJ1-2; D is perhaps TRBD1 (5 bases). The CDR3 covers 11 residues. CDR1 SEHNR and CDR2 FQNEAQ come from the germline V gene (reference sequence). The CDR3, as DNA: TGTGCCAGCAGCTCTCAGGACACACGGATCTTC. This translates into CASSSQDTRIF. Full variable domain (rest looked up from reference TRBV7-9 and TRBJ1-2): DTGVSQNPRHKITKRGQNVTFRCDPISEHNRLYWYRQTLGQGPEFLTYFQNEAQLEKSRLLSDRFSAERPKGSFSTLEIQRTEQGDSAMYLCASSSQDTRIFGSGTRLTVV.

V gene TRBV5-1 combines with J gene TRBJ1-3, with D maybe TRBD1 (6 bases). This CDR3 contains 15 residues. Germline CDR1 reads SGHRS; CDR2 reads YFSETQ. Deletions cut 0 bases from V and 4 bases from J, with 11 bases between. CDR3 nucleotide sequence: TGCGCCAGCAGCTTGGCAGGGGCCGGGGGAAACACCATATATTTT. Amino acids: CASSLAGAGGNTIYF.

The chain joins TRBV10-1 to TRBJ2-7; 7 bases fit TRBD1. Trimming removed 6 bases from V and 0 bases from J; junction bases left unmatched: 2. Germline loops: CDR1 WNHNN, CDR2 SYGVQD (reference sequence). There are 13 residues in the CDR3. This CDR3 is CASRGQNSYEQYF. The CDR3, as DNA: TGCGCCAGCAGGGGACAGAACTCCTACGAGCAGTACTTC.